The 26 T cell receptor beta chains given below trace back to one sample, sequenced in a study of beta chain features in type 1 diabetes. Expressed TCRB transcripts were sequenced because the isolated RNA had all been reverse transcribed beforehand. The repertoire was sequenced with immunoSEQ multiplex PCR; TCRdb's copy has only in-frame clones and lacks some. The data hold some 140,000 clones, with about 10% observed a single time. Input material: central memory CD4+ T cells from blood. The receptor set was obtained from a man aged 18 to 35 in good health.

This sequence joins TRBV27 and TRBJ2-7; TRBD2 agrees at 10 bases. CDR3 length equals 15 residues. J gave up 3 bases and V 0 bases, and 2 bases lay outside the gene matches. CDR1 MNHEY and CDR2 SMNVEV come from the germline V gene (reference sequence). CDR3 region: CASSLSLAGDYEQYF. The CDR3 DNA sequence: TGTGCCAGCAGTTTATCTCTAGCGGGGGACTACGAGCAGTACTTC.

The CDR3 region is CASSASGDSPLHF. The CDR3 bases are TGTGCCAGCAGTGCCTCAGGAGATTCACCCCTCCACTTT. J is TRBJ1-6 and V is TRBV6-4; D gene uncertain. V lost 4 bases to trimming and J lost 8 bases, with 9 bases between them. This CDR3 is built from 13 residues. Germline CDR1 and CDR2: MRHNA and SNTAGT.

J is TRBJ1-5 and V is TRBV10-3, with 8 bases identical to TRBD1. Germline V gene lookup returns CDR1 ENHRY and CDR2 SYGVKD. The CDR3 loop spans 15 amino acids. After removal of 11 bases from V and 2 bases from J, the junction contained 11 bases not matched to a gene. The CDR3: CASNGQGGGNQPQHF. DNA for the CDR3: TGTGCCTCAAACGGACAGGGCGGGGGCAATCAGCCCCAGCATTTT.

This clone was counted between two and nine times. The genes are TRBV5-1 and TRBJ1-2; 7 bases agree with TRBD1. The CDR3 spans 13 residues. The V gene end was trimmed by 6 bases and the J gene end by 6 bases; junction bases not matched to a gene: 8. Germline V CDR1 and CDR2: SGHRS, YFSETQ. The CDR3 spells CASTTGEGDGYTF. The CDR3 DNA reads TGCGCCAGCACCACAGGGGAAGGGGATGGCTACACCTTC. Drawing the rest from reference TRBV5-1 and TRBJ1-2, the complete variable domain is KAGVTQTPRYLIKTRGQQVTLSCSPISGHRSVSWYQQTPGQGLQFLFEYFSETQRNKGNFPGRFSGRQFSNSRSEMNVSTLELGDSALYLCASTTGEGDGYTFGSGTRLTVV.

The V gene is TRBV13, the J gene TRBJ2-1; D is perhaps TRBD2 (6 bases). V was shortened by 5 bases and J by 0 bases, with 14 bases between the two germline ends. The CDR3 length is 16 residues. The germline CDR1 and CDR2 sequences are PRHDT and FYEKMQ (reference sequence). In DNA, the CDR3 is TGTGCCAGCAGCCCCTTAGGGAGGAGCTCCTACAATGAGCAGTTCTTC. It codes for CASSPLGRSSYNEQFF.

The chain recombines TRBV6-6 with TRBJ2-5, with TRBD2 matching 8 bases. CDR3 length equals 15 residues. Germline lookup yields CDR1 MNHNY and CDR2 SVGAGI (reference sequence). J was trimmed by 4 bases and V by 7 bases; bases with no gene match: 11. The CDR3 protein is CASKRTSGRGETQYF. CDR3 in DNA: TGTGCCAGCAAACGAACTAGCGGCCGTGGAGAGACCCAGTACTTC.

V usage is TRBV9 and J usage is TRBJ2-1; 8 nucleotides align to TRBD1. CDR1 SGDLS and CDR2 YYNGEE come from the germline V gene. After removal of 1 base from V and 12 bases from J, the junction contained 3 bases not matched to a gene. The CDR3 is made up of 12 amino acids. In DNA, the CDR3 is TGTGCCAGCAGCGTAAAAGGGACAGGGCAGTTCTTC. It translates to CASSVKGTGQFF.

This clone was seen only a few times. This chain joins TRBV6-5 and TRBJ2-7; 9 positions agree with TRBD1. V shed 0 bases and J 9 bases; nucleotides not matched to a gene: 9. Germline CDR1 is MNHEY and CDR2 is SVGAGI. The CDR3 runs to 15 residues. The chain's CDR3 is CASSYSSDRGTRQYF. The CDR3 DNA reads TGTGCCAGCAGTTACTCGAGCGACAGGGGGACTCGGCAGTACTTC.

The rearrangement links TRBV28 to TRBJ2-1, with 8 bases fitting TRBD1. V dropped 2 bases and J dropped 9; count of bases not matched to a gene: 6. The CDR3 has 14 residues. Germline lookup yields CDR1 MDHEN and CDR2 SYDVKM. The CDR3 DNA reads TGTGCCAGCAGTTTAGGAGGACAGGGTGGTGAGCAGTTCTTC. Protein product: CASSLGGQGGEQFF.

This clone was observed a handful of times. The rearrangement uses TRBV2 and TRBJ1-5; 9 positions match TRBD1. This CDR3 region has 16 residues. Germline CDR1 reads SNHLY; CDR2 reads FYNNEI. The ends lost 6 bases at V and 2 bases at J; junction bases unmatched: 8. The CDR3 DNA is TGTGCCAGCAGCCCGAGGACAGGGGAGGGCAATCAGCCCCAGCATTTT. Translating it yields CASSPRTGEGNQPQHF.

Only a few counts were recorded for this clone. This chain joins TRBV5-1 and TRBJ1-2; the D is unclear. Germline loops: CDR1 SGHRS, CDR2 YFSETQ. This CDR3 spans 14 amino acids. V was pared by 4 bases and J by 3 bases, with 13 bases between. The CDR3 protein is CASSQRGQDYGYTF. The CDR3 nucleotides are TGCGCCAGCAGCCAACGAGGGCAGGACTATGGCTACACCTTC.

J is TRBJ1-1 and V is TRBV6-6, with a tentative D call TRBD1 (6 bases). Germline-derived CDR1 and CDR2 are MNHNY and SVGAGI (reference sequence). Between the trimmed V and J ends, which lost 7 bases and 4 bases, there was a span of 13 bases. This CDR3 contains 13 residues. The CDR3 region is CASKDQGLTEAFF. Written as DNA, the CDR3 is TGTGCCAGCAAAGACCAGGGGCTCACTGAAGCTTTCTTT.

The table lists this clone with a few counts. In DNA, the CDR3 is TGTGCCAGCAGGGCCGGGGGACAGCCCTACAATGAGCAGTTCTTC. It yields the protein CASRAGGQPYNEQFF. This sequence joins TRBV5-5 and TRBJ2-1; a possible D gene is TRBD1 (7 bases). CDR3 length: 15 residues. Germline-derived CDR1 and CDR2 are SGHKS and YYEKEE (reference sequence). Trimming pared 5 bases from V and 2 bases from J, leaving 14 bases between. Using reference TRBV5-5 and TRBJ2-1 for the parts outside the CDR3, the full variable domain is DAGVTQSPTHLIKTRGQQVTLRCSPISGHKSVSWYQQVLGQGPQFIFQYYEKEERGRGNFPDRFSARQFPNYSSELNVNALLLGDSALYLCASRAGGQPYNEQFFGPGTRLTVL.

This clone has more than one count but fewer than ten. This chain uses TRBV10-3 with TRBJ2-7; maybe TRBD2 (8 bases). The V and J ends lost 7 bases and 0 bases respectively, with 16 bases between them. The CDR3 contains 15 residues. In germline, CDR1 is ENHRY, CDR2 SYGVKD. The DNA for the CDR3 is TGTGCCATCAAGAGGGACAGCGGGGGCTCCTACGAGCAGTACTTC. Its protein product is CAIKRDSGGSYEQYF.

The genes are TRBV2 and TRBJ2-7; TRBD1 matches at 7 bases. With 3 bases clipped from V and 6 bases from J, the junction kept 8 bases outside the gene matches. CDR1 and CDR2 (germline): SNHLY, FYNNEI. CDR3 length: 14 residues. CDR3 amino acids: CASSDQGDKAEQYF. DNA of the CDR3: TGTGCCAGCAGTGACCAGGGGGATAAAGCCGAGCAGTACTTC.

The chain recombines TRBV4-2 with TRBJ1-2; a possible D gene is TRBD1 (6 bases). CDR1 is LGHNA and CDR2 is YNFKEQ in the germline V gene. The V end lost 3 bases, the J end lost 4 bases, and 18 bases lay between the germline ends. The CDR3 contains 16 residues. The CDR3 sequence: CASSQLGAGGFYGYTF. CDR3 bases: TGTGCCAGCAGCCAGCTAGGAGCGGGGGGCTTCTATGGCTACACCTTC.

This clone was observed a few times. This chain uses TRBV4-3 with TRBJ2-1; TRBD2 might be the D (7 bases). The CDR3 is 15 residues long. V was shortened by 0 bases and J by 9 bases, with 15 bases between the two germline ends. Germline lookup yields CDR1 LGHNA and CDR2 YSLEER. CDR3 in DNA: TGCGCCAGCAGCCAAGAAAGGGGGAGGGTCGTTGAGCAGTTCTTC. Translation gives CASSQERGRVVEQFF.

For this clone: The sample carries other DNA sequences with the same CDR3. This chain uses TRBV6-6 with TRBJ1-5; no clear D. V was shortened by 6 bases and J by 7 bases, with 7 bases between the two germline ends. The germline gives CDR1 MNHNY, CDR2 SVGAGI (reference sequence). The CDR3 consists of 11 residues. CDR3 protein: CASRENQPQHF. DNA of the CDR3: TGTGCCAGCAGAGAGAACCAGCCCCAGCATTTT.

The chain's CDR3 is CAISELAGGSYEQYF. CDR3 coding DNA: TGTGCCATCAGTGAGCTAGCGGGGGGCTCCTACGAGCAGTACTTC. The chain links TRBV10-3 to TRBJ2-7, with TRBD2 matching 11 bases. There are 15 residues in the CDR3. V was clipped by 2 bases and J by 0 bases; unmatched bases: 0. The V gene's germline CDR1 is ENHRY and CDR2 SYGVKD.

Notes on this clone: One end of the junction fails to match germline, which may point to a read error. The rearrangement uses TRBV11-2 and TRBJ2-3; TRBD2 matches at 13 bases. Per germline, CDR1 SGHAT and CDR2 FQNNGV. The CDR3 has 15 amino acids. CDR3: CASSSPGTSGAGQLF. The CDR3 coding sequence is TGTGCCAGCAGCTCACCGGGGACTAGCGGGGCGGGTCAGCTTTTT.

The genes are TRBV7-3 and TRBJ2-2; TRBD1 might be the D (5 bases). The germline V gene has CDR1 SGHTA and CDR2 FQGTGA. V was cut by 1 base and J by 0 bases, with 9 bases left in between. The CDR3 length is 16 residues. In DNA form, the CDR3 reads TGTGCCAGCAGCTTAATCGGACACTCGAACACCGGGGAGCTGTTTTTT. This sequence encodes CASSLIGHSNTGELFF.

The V and J genes are TRBV28 and TRBJ2-2; 7 bases fit TRBD1. Germline assignment: CDR1 MDHEN and CDR2 SYDVKM. The CDR3 sequence is 15 residues long. V gave up 8 bases and J gave up 0 bases; unmatched junction bases: 6. CDR3 coding DNA: TGTGCCAGCTTCACCGGGACAGCGAACACCGGGGAGCTGTTTTTT. Its translation: CASFTGTANTGELFF.

The chain is built from TRBV7-3 and TRBJ2-2, with D perhaps TRBD1 (6 bases). Trimming cost V 5 bases and J 7 bases, with 14 bases left between them. From germline, CDR1 is SGHTA and CDR2 FQGTGA. CDR3 size: 14 residues. CDR3 nucleotides: TGTGCCAGCAGCGAACCGGGACAAAGCGGGGAGCTGTTTTTT. Its protein is CASSEPGQSGELFF. Supplemented by reference TRBV7-3 and TRBJ2-2, the full variable domain reads GAGVSQTPSNKVTEKGKYVELRCDPISGHTALYWYRQSLGQGPEFLIYFQGTGAADDSGLPNDRFFAVRPEGSVSTLKIQRTERGDSAVYLCASSEPGQSGELFFGEGSRLTVL.

The V and J genes are TRBV4-1 and TRBJ1-4; 12 nucleotides agree with TRBD1. Germline V gene data show CDR1 as MGHRA and CDR2 as YSYEKL. V lost 3 bases to trimming and J lost 8 bases; unmatched junction nucleotides: 4. This CDR3 contains 15 residues. The CDR3 region is CASSQGDRGPEKLFF. The CDR3 DNA reads as TGCGCCAGCAGCCAGGGGGACAGGGGGCCAGAAAAACTGTTTTTT.

A few counts support this clone. The V gene is TRBV28, the J gene TRBJ1-2; no definite D call. Germline V gene sequence: CDR1 MDHEN, CDR2 SYDVKM. This CDR3 is built from 17 residues. V was trimmed by 6 bases and J by 0 bases, leaving 20 bases between them. The CDR3 spells CASRIGRVGGTNYGYTF. The CDR3 DNA reads TGTGCCAGCAGGATCGGGAGGGTAGGAGGCACTAACTATGGCTACACCTTC.

V gene TRBV5-1 combines with J gene TRBJ1-4; a possible D gene is TRBD1 (6 bases). Trimming removed 5 bases from V and 8 bases from J, with 13 bases in between. The CDR3 is made up of 13 amino acids. From germline, CDR1 is SGHRS and CDR2 YFSETQ. The CDR3: CASRWGGGEKLFF. The CDR3 bases are TGCGCCAGCAGGTGGGGGGGCGGCGAAAAACTGTTTTTT.